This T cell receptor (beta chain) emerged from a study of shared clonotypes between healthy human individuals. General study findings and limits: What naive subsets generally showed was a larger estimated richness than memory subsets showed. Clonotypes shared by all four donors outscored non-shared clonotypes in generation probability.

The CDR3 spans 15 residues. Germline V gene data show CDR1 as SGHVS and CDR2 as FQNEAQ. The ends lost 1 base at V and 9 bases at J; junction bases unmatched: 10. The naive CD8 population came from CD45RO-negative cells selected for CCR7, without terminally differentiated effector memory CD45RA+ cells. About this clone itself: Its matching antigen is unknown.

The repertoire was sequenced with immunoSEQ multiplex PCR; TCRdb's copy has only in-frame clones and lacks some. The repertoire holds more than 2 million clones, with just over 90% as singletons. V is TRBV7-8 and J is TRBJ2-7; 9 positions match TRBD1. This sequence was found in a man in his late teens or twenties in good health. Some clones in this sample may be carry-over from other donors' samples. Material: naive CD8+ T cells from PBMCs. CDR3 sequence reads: CASSLGGTGLSRQYF. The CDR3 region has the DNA TGTGCCAGCAGCTTAGGCGGGACAGGGCTCAGCAGGCAGTACTTC.